The rows below give T cell receptor beta chains drawn from one sample of a study of blood T cell repertoires in COVID-19. TCRdb's table, derived via immunoSEQ multiplex PCR, lists solely in-frame clones and lacks some. The repertoire holds approximately 390,000 clones, with about 86% as singletons. What was sequenced was PBMCs or T cells enriched from blood (not recorded which). All receptors come from a woman between 50 and 59 years old who had recovered from COVID-19. Both conserved end residues are part of each CDR3. The order of the fields is V gene, J gene, CDR3 protein.

v_gene: TRBV12-3/TRBV12-4
j_gene: TRBJ1-1
CDR3aa: CASSRSRNTEAFF

v_gene: TRBV7-9
j_gene: TRBJ1-1
CDR3aa: CASSVPQGFSEAFF

v_gene: TRBV27
j_gene: TRBJ2-7
CDR3aa: CASSLVGESYEQYF

v_gene: TRBV7-2
j_gene: TRBJ2-3
CDR3aa: CASSSRRRLEGTDTQYF

v_gene: TRBV28
j_gene: TRBJ1-4
CDR3aa: CAIQAGRNEKLFF

v_gene: TRBV4-2
j_gene: TRBJ1-6
CDR3aa: CASSQDTGSPQYLALHF

v_gene: TRBV12-3/TRBV12-4
j_gene: TRBJ1-3
CDR3aa: CASSSGSGNTIYF

v_gene: TRBV2
j_gene: TRBJ1-5
CDR3aa: CASNYRGGNQPQHF

v_gene: TRBV27
j_gene: TRBJ2-3
CDR3aa: CASRVAGTFTDTQYF

v_gene: TRBV28
j_gene: TRBJ2-7
CDR3aa: CASRGQDRSYSYEQYF

v_gene: TRBV7-9
j_gene: TRBJ2-7
CDR3aa: CASSFPDRVEQYF

v_gene: TRBV4-1
j_gene: TRBJ1-2
CDR3aa: CASSQVTGTGVSGYTF

v_gene: TRBV3-1/TRBV3-2
j_gene: TRBJ2-3
CDR3aa: CASSQGGVDTQYF